The rows below give T cell receptor beta chains drawn from one sample of a study of CD8+ T cells in alopecia areata. The assay was immunoSEQ multiplex PCR, and TCRdb's table has in-frame clones only and misses some. The table shows about 210,000 clones, with under 75% occurring only once. The source was CD4+ T cells sorted from blood, collected at week 4, from a patient treated with tofacitinib. These receptors were obtained from a human donor with alopecia areata. Both conserved end residues are part of each CDR3. The order of the fields is J gene, V gene, D gene, clone size, CDR3 length, CDR3 DNA, CDR3 protein. D genes are given only for firm matches. Clone sizes are given selectively: once, few, many, or a class where the clone is expanded.

TRBJ1-2	TRBV7-2	TRBD1	NA	13	TGTGCCAGCAGCGCTGACAGGGGCCATGGCTACACCTTC	CASSADRGHGYTF
TRBJ2-5	TRBV27	NA	few	13	TGTGCCAGCAGCCTCGGGGTCCAAGAGACCCAGTACTTC	CASSLGVQETQYF
TRBJ2-3	TRBV5-1	NA	few	14	TGCGCCAGCAGCTTGGTAGAAGCATGGGATACGCAGTATTTT	CASSLVEAWDTQYF
TRBJ2-1	TRBV15	TRBD1	NA	16	TGTGCCACCAGCAGATCTCCGGGACAGGGCGGGAATGAGCAGTTCTTC	CATSRSPGQGGNEQFF
TRBJ2-1	TRBV29-1	NA	NA	13	TGCAGCGTTGAGAAGACACTTTCCAATGAGCAGTTCTTC	CSVEKTLSNEQFF
TRBJ1-2	TRBV6-5	NA	NA	14	TGTGCCAGCAGACCTCCGGGACCGGGCAATGGCTACACCTTC	CASRPPGPGNGYTF
TRBJ1-2	TRBV4-3	NA	NA	15	TGCGCCAGCAGCCAAGTCTCACTTCGAGGCGATGGCTACACCTTC	CASSQVSLRGDGYTF
TRBJ2-2	TRBV30	TRBD1	NA	15	TGTGCCTGGAACAGGGGACAGACTTACACCGGGGAGCTGTTTTTT	CAWNRGQTYTGELFF
TRBJ2-5	TRBV6-1	TRBD2	NA	15	TGTGCCAGCAATCCCACTAGCGGATACCAAGAGACCCAGTACTTC	CASNPTSGYQETQYF
TRBJ2-6	TRBV27	NA	NA	16	TGTGCCAGCAGTCCTTACAGGGAAGCTGGGGCCAACGTCCTGACTTTC	CASSPYREAGANVLTF
TRBJ2-3	TRBV9	TRBD1	NA	16	TGTGCCAGCAGCCTCCGACAGGGGGCTGAGACAGATACGCAGTATTTT	CASSLRQGAETDTQYF
TRBJ1-2	TRBV2	NA	NA	14	TGTGCCAGCAGCGAGAGCGGGACCAACTATGGCTACACCTTC	CASSESGTNYGYTF
TRBJ2-5	TRBV2	NA	NA	14	TGTGCCAGCAGTGAAGCACCGTACCAAGAGACCCAGTACTTC	CASSEAPYQETQYF
TRBJ2-7	TRBV29-1	NA	NA	12	TGCAGCGCGACCTACACTAACTACGAGCAGTACTTC	CSATYTNYEQYF
TRBJ1-1	TRBV7-6	NA	NA	14	TGTGCCAGCAGCTTACGTACGGGTTCCACTGAAGCTTTCTTT	CASSLRTGSTEAFF
TRBJ2-6	TRBV30	NA	NA	12	TGTGCCTGGGAGACGGGGGCCAACGTCCTGACTTTC	CAWETGANVLTF
TRBJ2-2	TRBV4-3	NA	NA	12	TGCGCCAGCCGGGCCCTCACCGGGGAGCTGTTTTTT	CASRALTGELFF
TRBJ2-4	TRBV5-4	NA	NA	14	TGTGCCAGCAGCCGGTGGCAGGCCAAAAACATTCAGTACTTC	CASSRWQAKNIQYF
TRBJ1-4	TRBV30	TRBD1	few	14	TGTGCCTGGACGTATGGACAGGGGACTGAAAAACTGTTTTTT	CAWTYGQGTEKLFF
TRBJ2-5	TRBV19	NA	NA	14	TGTGCCAGTAGTAGCCTCCAGGGGACGGAGACCCAGTACTTC	CASSSLQGTETQYF
TRBJ1-5	TRBV2	TRBD1	few	15	TGTGCCAGCAGTGAAGCGTTGGGACAGGGACAGCCCCAGCATTTT	CASSEALGQGQPQHF
TRBJ1-1	TRBV29-1	NA	NA	12	TGCAGCGTGGACAGCTCAAACACTGAAGCTTTCTTT	CSVDSSNTEAFF
TRBJ2-6	TRBV4-3	TRBD1	NA	19	TGCGCCAGCAGCCAAGATCTTGGACAGGGCTTCTCTGGGGCCAACGTCCTGACTTTC	CASSQDLGQGFSGANVLTF
TRBJ2-2	TRBV5-1	NA	NA	15	TGCGCCAGCAGCTTCGCCGGACAGAACACCGGGGAGCTGTTTTTT	CASSFAGQNTGELFF
TRBJ2-1	TRBV27	TRBD1	NA	15	TGTGCCAGCAGGCCCGGGACAGGGGGCTACAATGAGCAGTTCTTC	CASRPGTGGYNEQFF